This T cell receptor beta chain was recovered during a study of T cells after posttransplantation cyclophosphamide. Findings and limits, study-wide: TRB clonality was highly associated with recipient CMV seropositivity and reactivation.

Here immunoSEQ multiplex PCR was the method, and the copy in TCRdb shows in-frame clones only, minus some. The sample contains some 40,000 clones, none of them singletons. V lost 5 bases and J lost 8; bases outside the gene matches: 10. CDR3 length equals 15 residues. The V gene's germline CDR1 is GTSNPN and CDR2 SVGIG (reference sequence). This clone was counted at least ten times. What it binds is unknown. This chain uses TRBV30 with TRBJ2-1; 12 nucleotides agree with TRBD2. The sequenced material came from PBMCs. The sequence derives from a man between 50 and 59 years old in good health, CMV-negative, and a related stem cell transplant donor. The DNA for the CDR3 is TGTGCCTGGCATAGGACTAGCGGGGCCTGGGATGAGCAGTTCTTC. Protein sequence: CAWHRTSGAWDEQFF.